This TCR beta chain was documented in a study of blood T cell repertoires in COVID-19. Study-level background: Samples of COVID-19 (acute and convalescent) were obtained from the United States, Italy and Spain. T cells, B-cell-depleted T cells, or PBMCs provided the cDNA or gDNA that served as material.

Sequenced by immunoSEQ multiplex PCR; TCRdb stores in-frame clones only, minus some. Of 150,000 to 200,000 clones detected, around 77% appear once; the ten largest clones hold roughly 17%. Deletions cut 1 base from V and 4 bases from J, with 15 bases between. The length of the CDR3 is 16 residues. Germline loops: CDR1 SGHDT, CDR2 YYEEEE. The specimen was peripheral blood. This clonotype originated in a man aged 60 to 69 with active or convalescent COVID-19. V usage is TRBV5-6 and J usage is TRBJ2-1; D might be TRBD2 (6 bases). CDR3 sequence (DNA): TGTGCCAGCAGCTTGAGCGGTGAGCGGGTGTACAATGAGCAGTTCTTC. The encoded protein is CASSLSGERVYNEQFF.